This T cell receptor beta chain was sequenced in a study of regulatory T cells in long-lasting Graves disease. This clonotype occurred many times. Time point noted: newly diagnosed GD, antithyroid drugs for less than 3 months. PBMC RNA served as the TCR library source. Building the TCR beta libraries relied on iRepertoire HTBI primers, and CDR3 regions underwent Arm-PCR. Via MiXCR, TCRdb re-called the multiplex PCR reads, giving one row per CDR3 protein. The table records about 310,000 distinct CDR3 sequences, more than 15% of them present only once. Here the sequenced sample was peripheral blood mononuclear cells (PBMCs), taken at new diagnosis, from a patient treated with antithyroid drugs. The receptor comes from a female donor with Graves disease.

CDR3 protein: CASTWGGQETQYF. The CDR3 DNA is TGTGCCAGCACTTGGGGCGGACAAGAGACCCAGTACTTC. The chain links TRBV12-3 or TRBV12-4 to TRBJ2-5; D is possibly TRBD1 (5 bases). Trimming took 7 bases from V and 2 from J, leaving 11 bases between them. The CDR3 covers 13 residues.